What follows are 18 T cell receptor beta chains derived from one specimen sequenced in a study of T cell clonotyping in hematopoietic cell transplantation. Sequencing used immunoSEQ multiplex PCR; TCRdb keeps in-frame clones, though not all of them. The sample has under 7,500 clones; roughly 89% are singletons. The specimen was peripheral blood mononuclear cells, collected 100 days after allogeneic stem cell transplant. Receptors originate from a male patient in his 40s who had an allogeneic stem cell transplant from an unrelated donor, so the T cells may come from the graft donor. Some clones in this sample may be carry-over from other donors' samples.

The chain uses TRBV6-5 and TRBJ1-6; D ambiguous. V lost 6 bases and J 6 bases, leaving 9 bases between the germline ends. Germline V gives CDR1 MNHEY, CDR2 SVGAGI. There are 13 residues in the CDR3. The CDR3 is CASSSVVNSPLHF. The DNA of the CDR3 is TGTGCCAGCAGCAGTGTAGTTAATTCACCCCTCCACTTT.

This chain connects TRBV5-1 to TRBJ2-2, with TRBD1 matching over 7 bases. V lost 1 base and J lost 3; bases outside the gene matches: 6. The CDR3 is made up of 16 amino acids. Germline CDR1 SGHRS, CDR2 YFSETQ. CDR3 sequence reads: CASSLTGDSYTGELFF. The CDR3 DNA sequence: TGCGCCAGCAGCTTGACTGGGGACAGCTACACCGGGGAGCTGTTTTTT.

This clone was seen only once. This chain connects TRBV4-3 to TRBJ1-2; D remains ambiguous. The CDR3 is 15 amino acids. CDR1 and CDR2 (germline): LGHNA, YSLEER. The V and J ends lost 0 bases and 4 bases respectively, with 12 bases between them. CDR3 region: CASSQDLGAGYGYTF. For the CDR3, the DNA is TGCGCCAGCAGCCAAGACCTGGGCGCGGGCTATGGCTACACCTTC.

V usage is TRBV2 and J usage is TRBJ1-5; perhaps TRBD1 as D (5 bases). The CDR3 has 13 residues. The germline V gene has CDR1 SNHLY and CDR2 FYNNEI. The V and J ends lost 8 bases and 0 bases respectively, with 8 bases between them. The DNA for the CDR3 is TGTGCCAGCGGCAGGGATAGCAATCAGCCCCAGCATTTT. Its protein product is CASGRDSNQPQHF.

The CDR3 loop reads CASSLIGTSYGYTF. DNA for the CDR3: TGTGCCAGCAGCTTAATTGGGACCAGTTATGGCTACACCTTC. The genes are TRBV11-2 and TRBJ1-2; TRBD1 is a possible D gene (5 bases). The CDR3 extends over 14 amino acids. Germline loops: CDR1 SGHAT, CDR2 FQNNGV. V lost 2 bases to trimming and J lost 5 bases, with 12 bases between them.

This chain links TRBV5-1 with TRBJ1-4; no firm D call. Germline V gene data show CDR1 as SGHRS and CDR2 as YFSETQ. Trimming removed 4 bases at V and 7 bases at J, with 11 bases between. The CDR3 loop spans 13 amino acids. The CDR3 region has the DNA TGCGCCAGCAGCCCAATTTTCGGTGAAAAACTGTTTTTT. Translation gives CASSPIFGEKLFF.

V gene TRBV6-6 combines with J gene TRBJ1-6; TRBD1 might be the D (5 bases). The CDR3 consists of 16 residues. Germline V CDR1 and CDR2: MNHNY, SVGAGI (reference sequence). Trimming pared 4 bases from V and 6 bases from J, leaving 16 bases between. The chain's CDR3 is CASSFLGRGGNSPLHF. Here the CDR3 DNA reads TGTGCCAGCAGTTTTTTAGGGAGGGGCGGTAATTCACCCCTCCACTTT.

The rearrangement joins TRBV7-2 to TRBJ1-1, with D perhaps TRBD1 (5 bases). Trimming pared 3 bases from V and 1 base from J, leaving 15 bases between. CDR1 is SGHTA, CDR2 FQGNSA, per germline. The CDR3 consists of 16 residues. The CDR3 DNA is TGTGCCAGCAGCTTGGGTTACGGGACGCAGAACACTGAAGCTTTCTTT. Encoded protein: CASSLGYGTQNTEAFF.

V is TRBV13 and J is TRBJ1-2; D is ambiguous. The V end lost 4 bases, the J end lost 8 bases, and 11 bases lay between the germline ends. The CDR3 has 12 residues. Germline V gives CDR1 PRHDT, CDR2 FYEKMQ (reference sequence). The DNA for the CDR3 is TGTGCCAGCAGCTCTTTGGAGTCAGGCTACACCTTC. Protein sequence: CASSSLESGYTF.

This rearrangement joins TRBV25-1 to TRBJ2-2; TRBD2 aligns across 7 bases. The germline CDR1 and CDR2 sequences are MGHDK and SYGVNS. Germline trimming cut 2 bases from V and 1 base from J; bases unmatched to any gene: 4. CDR3 length: 16 amino acids. The CDR3: CASSEEGGGNTGELFF. CDR3 coding DNA: TGTGCCAGCAGTGAAGAGGGCGGGGGGAACACCGGGGAGCTGTTTTTT.

The chain joins TRBV5-6 to TRBJ2-2; 9 positions agree with TRBD2. J was trimmed by 5 bases and V by 3 bases; bases with no gene match: 11. The CDR3 is 17 residues long. CDR1 and CDR2 from the germline V gene are SGHDT and YYEEEE. The DNA of the CDR3 is TGTGCCAGCAGCTGGGGGTATTCTAGCGGGGTTACCGGGGAGCTGTTTTTT. It specifies CASSWGYSSGVTGELFF.

The V and J genes are TRBV30 and TRBJ1-1; TRBD1 matches 9 bases. The CDR3 sequence is 14 residues long. Looked up from germline, CDR1 is GTSNPN and CDR2 is SVGIG (reference sequence). V was pared by 3 bases and J by 5 bases, with 7 bases of the junction left unmatched. The CDR3 sequence is CAWRNRGRKTEAFF. The CDR3, as DNA: TGTGCCTGGAGAAACAGGGGGCGAAAAACTGAAGCTTTCTTT.

The CDR3 sequence is CASTPRGRAEKLFF. The CDR3 region has the DNA TGTGCCAGCACCCCACGTGGGAGGGCTGAAAAACTGTTTTTT. The V gene is TRBV27, the J gene TRBJ1-4; no clear D. Between the trimmed V and J ends, which lost 7 bases and 7 bases, there was a span of 16 bases. Germline assignment: CDR1 MNHEY and CDR2 SMNVEV (reference sequence). The CDR3 extends over 14 amino acids.

The V and J genes are TRBV5-1 and TRBJ2-5; D unclear. This CDR3 is built from 13 residues. Between the trimmed V and J ends, which lost 0 bases and 1 base, there was a span of 4 bases. Germline CDR1 SGHRS, CDR2 YFSETQ. CDR3 sequence (DNA): TGCGCCAGCAGCTTGGGCTCCCAAGAGACCCAGTACTTC. It specifies CASSLGSQETQYF.

This chain connects TRBV10-1 to TRBJ1-2; 9 nucleotides match TRBD1. CDR3 length: 13 residues. J gave up 2 bases and V 6 bases, and 1 base lay outside the gene matches. Germline CDR1 is WNHNN and CDR2 is SYGVQD (reference sequence). The CDR3 sequence is CASRGTGNYGYTF. In DNA, the CDR3 is TGCGCCAGCAGGGGGACAGGGAACTATGGCTACACCTTC.

The chain carries TRBV11-2 and TRBJ1-5, with D possibly being TRBD1 (5 bases). The germline CDR1 and CDR2 sequences are SGHAT and FQNNGV. Trimming left V 3 bases short and J 4 bases short, with 10 bases between. The CDR3 covers 14 residues. The CDR3 loop reads CASSFRRDNQPQHF. Written as DNA, the CDR3 is TGTGCCAGCAGCTTTCGCAGGGATAATCAGCCCCAGCATTTT.

The V gene is TRBV5-6, the J gene TRBJ2-3; no clear D. Germline values: CDR1 SGHDT, CDR2 YYEEEE. V lost 4 bases and J 4 bases, leaving 7 bases between the germline ends. The CDR3 is 12 residues long. The CDR3 here is CASSGTPDTQYF. In nucleotides, the CDR3 is TGTGCCAGCAGCGGTACCCCAGATACGCAGTATTTT.

The rearrangement joins TRBV7-8 to TRBJ1-3, with TRBD1 as a possible D gene (6 bases). The germline V gene has CDR1 SGHVS and CDR2 FQNEAQ. V was shortened by 5 bases and J by 0 bases, with 20 bases between the two germline ends. This CDR3 comprises 18 residues. DNA of the CDR3: TGTGCCAGCAGCCACCGGACAGCCTTACTTAGCTCTGGAAACACCATATATTTT. It specifies CASSHRTALLSSGNTIYF.